The T cell receptor beta chain described here comes from a study of T cell changes during pregnancy in multiple sclerosis. Assay: immunoSEQ multiplex PCR; the TCRdb copy retains only in-frame clones and omits some. The sample has tens of thousands of clones; 80% to 95% are singletons. The sequence derives from a female donor with multiple sclerosis, enrolled in a pregnancy study. Sequences were derived from CD4+ T cells from peripheral blood mononuclear cells, sampled in the third trimester of pregnancy.

DNA of the CDR3: TGTGCCAGTAGTATTGGAGAGAGAGGAGCAGATACGCAGTATTTT. Translating it yields CASSIGERGADTQYF. V gene TRBV19 combines with J gene TRBJ2-3, with no clear D. V was cut by 3 bases and J by 4 bases, with 14 bases left in between. The germline V gene has CDR1 LNHDA and CDR2 SQIVND (reference sequence). CDR3 length: 15 residues.